The rows below give T cell receptor beta chains drawn from one sample of a study of liver allograft versus peripheral blood T cells. TCRdb reprocessed the reads via MiXCR and lists one record per CDR3 protein. Of some 9,200 distinct CDR3 sequences listed, 15% are singletons. The source is a human patient who had a liver transplant. Some T cells may arise from the graft donor. Both conserved end residues are trimmed from each CDR3. Fields, in order: V gene, CDR3 protein.

>TRBV20-1
SATAGTGSQPQH
>TRBV10-1
ASSGDRSYEQY
>TRBV9
ASSVGPGANVLT
>TRBV20-1
SARDAGLFYNEQF
>TRBV19
ASSIGQGGTYTGELF
>TRBV2
ASRQIQETQY
>TRBV24-1
ATSDTGTGDPDTQY
>TRBV6-5
ASQLRRGNSPLH
>TRBV5-4
ASSLGGRGNTGELF
>TRBV6-5
ASSYFKASVTDTQY
>TRBV12-3/TRBV12-4
ASSLDSDYSYNEQF
>TRBV19
ASSVGSLRGTEAF
>TRBV5-4
ASRFDRYNEQF
>TRBV9
ASSEGDRTYEQY
>TRBV6-5
ASTEAGRETQY
>TRBV6-1
ASSEAMEGAAGYT
>TRBV5-6
ASSRTGGRDQPQH
>TRBV20-1
SAQPTGAETQY
>TRBV3-1
ASSQDQGGYT
>TRBV2
ASSDERWEQF